This T cell receptor (beta chain) emerged from a study of T cell clonotyping in hematopoietic cell transplantation. Notes on this clone: Its cognate antigen is unknown.

Findings and caveats of the study: Broader posttransplant TCR repertoire diversity was predicted by graft donor and pretransplant recipient Inverse Simpson Index values. Recipient TCR diversity dropped after transplant; expanded clonotypes rose from day 30 to 180.

Blood collection times were about day -28 and days 30, 100, 180 posttransplant. TCRdb keeps only in-frame clones here, not all; method: immunoSEQ multiplex PCR. The sample consists of 13,000 to 15,000 clones, approximately 95% of them appearing once. Trimming took 0 bases from V and 3 from J, leaving 5 bases between them. The CDR3 runs to 13 residues. Per the germline V gene, CDR1 is LNHDA and CDR2 is SQIVND (reference sequence). This TCR was recovered from a male patient aged 55-69 years who had an allogeneic stem cell transplant from an unrelated donor, so the T cells may come from the graft donor. Some clones in this sample may be carry-over from other donors' samples. The sample in question was PBMCs, obtained 30 days after allogeneic stem cell transplant. The chain has TRBV19 and TRBJ1-1, with D hard to call. The CDR3 bases are TGTGCCAGTAGTATAGATACTTACACTGAAGCTTTCTTT. It is translated as CASSIDTYTEAFF.